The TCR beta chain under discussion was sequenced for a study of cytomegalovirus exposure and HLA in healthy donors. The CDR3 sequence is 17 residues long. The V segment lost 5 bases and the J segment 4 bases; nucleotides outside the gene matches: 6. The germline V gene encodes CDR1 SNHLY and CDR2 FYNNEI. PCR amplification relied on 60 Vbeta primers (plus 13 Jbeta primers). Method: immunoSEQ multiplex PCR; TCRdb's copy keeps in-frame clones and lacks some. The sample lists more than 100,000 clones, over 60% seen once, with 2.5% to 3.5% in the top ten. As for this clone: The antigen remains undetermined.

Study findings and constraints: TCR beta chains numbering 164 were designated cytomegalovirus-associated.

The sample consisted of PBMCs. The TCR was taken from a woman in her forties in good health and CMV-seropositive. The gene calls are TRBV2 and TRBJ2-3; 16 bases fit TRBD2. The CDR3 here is CASSISGTSGGADTQYF. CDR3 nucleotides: TGTGCCAGCAGTATCTCAGGGACTAGCGGGGGGGCAGATACGCAGTATTTT.